The next 11 T cell receptor beta chains were all read from a single sample in a study of blood T cell repertoires in COVID-19. Data came from immunoSEQ multiplex PCR; TCRdb stores just in-frame clones and leaves some out. The sample includes about 100,000 clones, over 75% of them seen just once. Sequencing used peripheral blood. These receptors originate from a man aged 25 to 45 in a cohort sampled during active COVID-19.

V is TRBV6-1 and J is TRBJ2-3; 7 bases fit TRBD2. There are 17 residues in the CDR3. Germline loops: CDR1 MNHNS, CDR2 SASEGT. The V and J ends lost 0 bases and 5 bases, in that order; junction bases with no gene match: 11. CDR3 sequence reads: CASSEAPGREVGDTQYF. The CDR3 region has the DNA TGTGCCAGCAGTGAAGCGCCGGGACGGGAGGTCGGAGATACGCAGTATTTT.

The genes are TRBV30 and TRBJ1-5; D remains unclear. The germline V gene encodes CDR1 GTSNPN and CDR2 SVGIG (reference sequence). This CDR3 is 13 amino acids long. Deletions cut 3 bases from V and 4 bases from J, with 10 bases between. CDR3 sequence: CAWSDGENQPQHF. The DNA of the CDR3 is TGTGCCTGGAGCGACGGAGAAAATCAGCCCCAGCATTTT.

The chain couples TRBV27 to TRBJ1-1; possibly TRBD1 for D (5 bases). From germline, CDR1 is MNHEY and CDR2 SMNVEV (reference sequence). This CDR3 region has 14 residues. V dropped 0 bases and J dropped 1 base, with 6 bases sitting between them. The chain's CDR3 is CASSLSQGNTEAFF. Written as DNA, the CDR3 is TGTGCCAGCAGTTTATCCCAGGGGAACACTGAAGCTTTCTTT.

The chain links TRBV4-2 to TRBJ2-2; TRBD2 aligns across 11 bases. Germline values: CDR1 LGHNA, CDR2 YNFKEQ. There are 16 residues in the CDR3. J gave up 6 bases and V 0 bases, and 3 bases lay outside the gene matches. The CDR3 sequence: CASSQDTGLAAGELFF. CDR3 nucleotides: TGTGCCAGCAGCCAAGATACGGGACTAGCGGCCGGGGAGCTGTTTTTT.

The rearrangement joins TRBV4-3 to TRBJ2-3, with a possible D match to TRBD1 (5 bases). The V end lost 1 base, the J end lost 4 bases, and 15 bases lay between the germline ends. CDR3 length: 16 residues. The germline V gene has CDR1 LGHNA and CDR2 YSLEER. The CDR3 DNA sequence: TGCGCCAGCAGCCAAGGGCAGGGTACGTTTGCAGATACGCAGTATTTT. Translation: CASSQGQGTFADTQYF.

V and J are TRBV7-6 and TRBJ2-3; a weak D match, TRBD2 (5 bases). The CDR3 extends over 15 amino acids. Trimming left V 1 base short and J 1 base short, with 9 bases between. CDR1 and CDR2 from the germline V gene are SGHVS and FNYEAQ. The CDR3, as DNA: TGTGCCAGCAGCTTAGGAGCGAGGGGCACAGATACGCAGTATTTT. It encodes CASSLGARGTDTQYF.

The rearrangement joins TRBV7-6 to TRBJ2-5; 9 bases map to TRBD1. Per germline, CDR1 SGHVS and CDR2 FNYEAQ. With V trimmed by 1 base and J by 5 bases, 8 bases remained unmatched. The CDR3 contains 16 residues. The CDR3 sequence: CASSLGLGQGRETQYF. In DNA, the CDR3 is TGTGCCAGCAGCTTAGGATTGGGACAGGGTCGGGAGACCCAGTACTTC.

The chain combines TRBV5-5 with TRBJ1-1; D is perhaps TRBD1 (6 bases). The germline CDR1 and CDR2 sequences are SGHKS and YYEKEE (reference sequence). CDR3 length: 15 amino acids. V gave up 0 bases and J gave up 7 bases, with 16 bases separating them. The CDR3 nucleotides read TGTGCCAGCAGCTTGGATGGTTGGGGCAGGGGTGAAGCTTTCTTT. Its translation is CASSLDGWGRGEAFF.

The chain couples TRBV5-1 to TRBJ2-3, with D possibly matching TRBD2 (5 bases). The germline V and J ends were trimmed by 4 bases and 0 bases, with 9 bases remaining between them. The CDR3 covers 14 residues. The V gene's germline CDR1 is SGHRS and CDR2 YFSETQ. As DNA, the CDR3 is TGCGCCAGCAGCCTCCGGACTAGCACAGATACGCAGTATTTT. Its protein product is CASSLRTSTDTQYF.

The V and J genes are TRBV4-1 and TRBJ2-2; possibly TRBD2 for D (6 bases). This CDR3 spans 15 amino acids. Germline CDR1 and CDR2: MGHRA and YSYEKL. V was cut by 2 bases and J by 3 bases, with 10 bases left in between. The CDR3 DNA follows: TGCGCCAGCAGCCAAAGTCCGGGGGACACCGGGGAGCTGTTTTTT. Translating gives CASSQSPGDTGELFF.

This chain connects TRBV6-5 to TRBJ1-2; TRBD1 matches 8 bases. J lost 4 bases, V lost 8 bases, and 9 bases had no gene match. The CDR3 spans 14 residues. Germline CDR1 and CDR2: MNHEY and SVGAGI. DNA of the CDR3: TGTGCCAGCGTCGTCGCTGGACAGGGCTATGGCTACACCTTC. This translates into CASVVAGQGYGYTF.